The source of this T cell receptor (beta chain) is a study of identical twins (dated by TCRdb to between 2015 and 2016). Study-level background: To test whether fetal clonotypes persist, the study used deep sequencing on TCR alpha and beta repertoires from monozygotic twins, unrelated adults of various ages, and cord blood. Replicate twin experiments were performed at different times using different library preparation protocols to rule out contamination.

Only healthy Caucasian donors were included. The CDR3 contains 13 residues, cysteine and phenylalanine counted. This entry keeps only the CDR3 DNA: 39 bases, framed from base 1. For CDR1 and CDR2, the germline V gene (reference sequence) lists DFQATT and SNEGSKA. V is reduced by 6 bases and J by 2 bases, leaving a spacing of 14 bases between them. The table lists this clonotype with a few counts. The antigen it recognizes is unknown. The record has no base qualities; no much larger clone is one base away. The receptor library was made with 5' RACE. The sequencer was an Illumina HiSeq 2000. Template switching added a universal primer binding site, and the final cDNA carried a unique molecular identifier that allowed TCR cDNA molecules to be counted accurately. Specific primers in the conserved constant-segment region were used to synthesize first-strand cDNA for TCR alpha and beta chains. To control for contamination, every cDNA library was double barcoded, receiving both a SMART-Mk sample barcode and Illumina barcodes. TruSeq adapter sequences along with Illumina sample barcodes were introduced in two successive PCR steps. The Illumina HiSeq platform was used with custom primers to sequence TCR alpha and beta cDNA libraries. The original pipeline was this. Raw reads were processed with MiGEC to extract unique molecular identifiers, and MiXCR was used to determine CDR3 positions. Recombination models were inferred per individual with the repgenHMM and IGoR tools using an EM algorithm. The analysis of shared clonotypes was done with the tcR package in R, with sharing normalized by the product of cloneset sizes. To study raw recombination free of thymic and clonal selection effects, out-of-frame nonproductive sequences were analyzed. TCRdb trimmed the raw reads at Q25, called clones with MiXCR and kept productive beta chains. A single entry per CDR3 protein holds the most common genes and DNA from its merged rows. The V and J calls reflect TCRdb's pipeline rather than the authors' work. The sample table shows some 1,700,000 distinct CDR3 sequences, and under 35% are seen once. The ten largest clones capture more than 0.25% of the sample.

General study outcomes and caveats: In beta out-of-frame sequences, excess twin sharing was weaker, because having fewer shared sequences lowered the signal-to-noise ratio. Conclusions relied on cross-sectional statistical analysis, since the same donors could not be followed over many years. Zero-insertion analyses could be partly confounded by invariant T cells such as MAIT and iNKT, though diverse VJ usage argued against such confounding for most clonotypes. Abundant cord blood beta clonotypes carried fewer insertions; young adult naive repertoires showed a weaker similar trend, while memory repertoires showed none. Compared with coincidental sharing between unrelated individuals, out-of-frame TCR alpha sequences shared between twins had an excess of sequences with low generation probability. In monozygotic twins, recombination models systematically underestimated out-of-frame TCR alpha sharing, but the models matched the sharing seen between unrelated individuals.

The origin of this receptor is a newborn girl in good health. The chain is assembled from TRBV20-1 and TRBJ2-7, with the D call perhaps TRBD1 or TRBD2, each one matching 5 bases. The sequenced sample was cord blood. The CDR3 reads as follows: CSARGRVTYEQYF. The sequenced DNA is TGCAGTGCCCGGGGCAGGGTAACCTACGAGCAGTACTTC.